A selection of T cell receptor beta chains follows, all from one sample in a study of T cells in Graves' hyperthyroidism and ophthalmopathy. TCRdb re-derived calls from the multiplex PCR reads in MiXCR, one entry per CDR3 protein. The profile shows about 350,000 distinct CDR3 sequences, 14% of them singletons. Sequenced material: blood. These receptors were taken from a woman aged 25 to 39 with Graves' hyperthyroidism. Both conserved end residues are part of each CDR3. The D gene is left open where the match is weak. Rows may omit the clone size; those that give it use once, few, many or a size class.

V gene,J gene,clone size,D gene,CDR3 DNA,CDR3 protein
TRBV29-1,TRBJ1-5,many,NA,TGCAGCGTTGCGGGGGGGTCCAATCAGCCCCAGCATTTT,CSVAGGSNQPQHF
TRBV28,TRBJ2-1,many,TRBD2,TGTGCCAGCAGTTTATGGGGGCGGGAGGAGCAGTTCTTC,CASSLWGREEQFF
TRBV3-1,TRBJ2-7,few,NA,TGTGCCAGCGAGGGGGTCATGACCTACGAGCAGTACTTC,CASEGVMTYEQYF
TRBV12-3/TRBV12-4,TRBJ2-7,many,NA,TGTGCCAGCAGCTCTACACCATCCTACGAGCAGTACTTC,CASSSTPSYEQYF
TRBV20-1,TRBJ2-1,NA,NA,TGCAGTGCTAGAGCCTCCGGGACTTCATCCTACAATGAGCAGTTCTTC,CSARASGTSSYNEQFF
TRBV5-1,TRBJ2-2,NA,NA,TGCGCCAGCATGGCAGACGGGCTCAACACCGGGGAGCTGTTTTTT,CASMADGLNTGELFF
TRBV24-1,TRBJ2-1,NA,NA,TGTGCCACCAGTGATTTCGACAGCCGGGACCTCTACAATGAGCAGTTCTTC,CATSDFDSRDLYNEQFF
TRBV7-3,TRBJ2-1,few,NA,TGTGCCAGCAGCGCCTCCCCTGATAGCTCCTACAATGAGCAGTTCTTC,CASSASPDSSYNEQFF
TRBV27,TRBJ2-3,few,NA,TGTGCCAGCAGTTTAGGGGGAAAGGGTACGCAGTATTTT,CASSLGGKGTQYF
TRBV19,TRBJ1-3,few,NA,TGTGCCACGAGGACCCTCCCTGGAAACACCATATATTTT,CATRTLPGNTIYF
TRBV12-3/TRBV12-4,TRBJ2-1,many,NA,TGTGCCAGCAGTTTATTACCTGGGTTGAATGAGCAGTTCTTC,CASSLLPGLNEQFF
TRBV2,TRBJ1-4,many,NA,TGTGCCAGCAGGTCTGAGGGAAAACTGTTTTTT,CASRSEGKLFF
TRBV2,TRBJ1-5,many,NA,TGTGCCAGCAGTGAACTCCCCGGGGGGGGTCAGCCCCAGCATTTT,CASSELPGGGQPQHF
TRBV7-9,TRBJ2-5,many,NA,TGTGCCAGCAGCTTCATGGCGCCCCAAGAGACCCAGTACTTC,CASSFMAPQETQYF
TRBV6-1,TRBJ1-1,many,TRBD1,TGTGCCAGCAGTTCCGAGGGGGCAAACACTGAAGCTTTCTTT,CASSSEGANTEAFF
TRBV6-1,TRBJ2-1,many,NA,TGTGCCAGCAGGCAAGGACGGGCGGAGAACAATGAGCAGTTCTTC,CASRQGRAENNEQFF
TRBV6-5,TRBJ2-1,NA,NA,TGTGCCAGCAGTTCTATATTCTCCTACAATGAGCAGTTCTTC,CASSSIFSYNEQFF
TRBV20-1,TRBJ1-5,few,NA,TGCAGTGCACAAAACCCGGGACAACATAGCAATCAGCCCCAGCATTTT,CSAQNPGQHSNQPQHF
TRBV29-1,TRBJ2-7,few,NA,TGCAGCGTTGTTGGGGGGAGCCCTTCCTACGAGCAGTACTTC,CSVVGGSPSYEQYF
TRBV6-1,TRBJ1-5,few,NA,TGTGCCAGCAGTGAAAGAGACAATCAGCCCCAGCATTTT,CASSERDNQPQHF
TRBV9,TRBJ1-6,NA,NA,TGTGCCAGCAGCCCAGGCCAGTTTTGGAATTCACCCCTCCACTTT,CASSPGQFWNSPLHF
TRBV9,TRBJ2-1,NA,NA,TGTGCCAGCAGCCGCAGCCCCGGCGGGGTGGTATTCGATGAGCAGTTCTTC,CASSRSPGGVVFDEQFF
TRBV2,TRBJ1-1,many,NA,TGTGCCAGCGGGGGTTGGGGGGTGGTCACTGAAGCTTTCTTT,CASGGWGVVTEAFF
TRBV3-1,TRBJ2-7,many,NA,TGTGCCAGCAGTACCGGGACCCAAAACTACGAGCAGTACTTC,CASSTGTQNYEQYF
TRBV28,TRBJ1-5,many,TRBD1,TGTGCCAGCAGTGGACAGGAGACTCAGCCCCAGCATTTT,CASSGQETQPQHF
TRBV24-1,TRBJ2-3,many,NA,TGTGCCACCAGTGATTTGTATCCCGGGGGCGCAGATACGCAGTATTTT,CATSDLYPGGADTQYF
TRBV6-2/TRBV6-3,TRBJ2-7,few,TRBD2,TGTGCCAGCAGTCCCTTCGGACTAGCGGCCTACGAGCAGTACTTC,CASSPFGLAAYEQYF
TRBV20-1,TRBJ1-5,NA,NA,TGCAGTGCTAGAGATCTGGGGGGACGACAGCCCCAGCATTTT,CSARDLGGRQPQHF
TRBV20-1,TRBJ2-1,NA,NA,TGCAGTGCAAGGTACCAAAACAATGAGCAGTTCTTC,CSARYQNNEQFF
TRBV7-2,TRBJ2-5,many,NA,TGTGCCAGCAGCTCTGACAGCGAACTACAGTACTTC,CASSSDSELQYF
TRBV20-1,TRBJ1-2,NA,NA,TGCAGTGCTTTAGGCTACACCTTC,CSALGYTF
TRBV2,TRBJ2-2,many,NA,TGTGCCAGCAGTGAAAACCAGTACACCGGGGAGCTGTTTTTT,CASSENQYTGELFF
TRBV28,TRBJ1-2,many,NA,TGTGCCAGCAGTTTATTCGCGGGCTATGGCTACACCTTC,CASSLFAGYGYTF
TRBV29-1,TRBJ2-2,many,TRBD2,TGCAGCGCACCGGGAGGATCAACCGGGGAGCTGTTTTTT,CSAPGGSTGELFF
TRBV3-1,TRBJ2-3,few,NA,TGTGCCAGCAGCCCAAGCCACAGGGCTAGCACAGATACGCAGTATTTT,CASSPSHRASTDTQYF
TRBV29-1,TRBJ2-1,NA,NA,TGCAGCGCCCCATTGATCAACTCCTACAATGAGCAGTTCTTC,CSAPLINSYNEQFF
TRBV30,TRBJ1-1,NA,NA,TGTGCCTGGACGGCGGGGGCACAAGCTTTCTTT,CAWTAGAQAFF
TRBV11-2,TRBJ1-6,many,TRBD1,TGTGCCAGCAGCTCAGGACAGGGTTCACCCCTCCACTTT,CASSSGQGSPLHF
TRBV10-1,TRBJ2-1,NA,NA,TGCGCCAGCAGTGAGTCGCCCCGCCCGGAGCAGTTCTTC,CASSESPRPEQFF
TRBV5-5,TRBJ1-1,few,NA,TGTGCCAGCAGCGGATCGCGCGTACAGAGTAGGAACACTGAAGCTTTCTTT,CASSGSRVQSRNTEAFF
TRBV29-1,TRBJ2-1,few,TRBD1,TGCAGCGCCGACAGGGGGCGCAATGAGCAGTTCTTC,CSADRGRNEQFF
TRBV5-1,TRBJ2-5,NA,NA,TGCGCCAGCAGCAACATCAGGGACCCGACCCAGTACTTC,CASSNIRDPTQYF
TRBV9,TRBJ2-5,many,NA,TGTGCCAGCAGCTCAAGGGGGGCGCAGGGAGAGACCCAGTACTTC,CASSSRGAQGETQYF
TRBV6-1,TRBJ1-2,NA,NA,TGTGCCAGCAGTTTGGCAGGAAACTTGAACTATGGCTACACCTTC,CASSLAGNLNYGYTF
TRBV27,TRBJ2-1,NA,TRBD2,TGTACCAGCAGACTAGCGGGGAATGAGCAGTTCTTC,CTSRLAGNEQFF
TRBV6-1,TRBJ2-2,many,NA,TGTGCCAGCAGTTACGGGGGGCCGAGCACCGGGGAGCTGTTTTTT,CASSYGGPSTGELFF
TRBV6-1,TRBJ2-5,few,NA,TGTGCCAGCAGTCCAAGCCACGGGCGACAGGAGACCCAGTACTTC,CASSPSHGRQETQYF
TRBV28,TRBJ1-5,many,NA,TGTGCCAGCAGTACAATGCTCTTTAACTCGGAGCCCCAGCATTTT,CASSTMLFNSEPQHF
TRBV20-1,TRBJ2-4,NA,NA,TGCAGTGCTAGAGATGGTTCACGGGCCAAAAACATTCAGTACTTC,CSARDGSRAKNIQYF
TRBV29-1,TRBJ2-3,many,TRBD2,TGCAGCGTTGGGGGGACTAGCGTCTCTAGCACAGATACGCAGTATTTT,CSVGGTSVSSTDTQYF
TRBV6-1,TRBJ1-2,few,NA,NA,CASSTSSGNSNYGYTF
TRBV6-7,TRBJ2-2,NA,NA,TGTGCCAGCAACGGCCAATGGAGGGGGCACCTGAACACCGGGGAGCTGTTTTTT,CASNGQWRGHLNTGELFF
TRBV6-5,TRBJ2-5,many,NA,TGTGCCAGCAGTTACTACGGCACAATGGGGGAGACCCAGTACTTC,CASSYYGTMGETQYF
TRBV2,TRBJ2-1,NA,TRBD1,TGTGCCAGCCAAACCGGGTCCCCGGGACAGGAGCAGTTCTTC,CASQTGSPGQEQFF
TRBV12-5,TRBJ2-3,few,TRBD2,TGTGCTAGTGCCCTGACCCTGGCGGGAGGGGTGGATACGCAGTATTTT,CASALTLAGGVDTQYF